This TCR beta chain was recorded in a study of lymphopenia after photon versus proton radiotherapy. Study-wide points: Post-nadir diversity loss with photons came from oligoclonal expansion, particularly CD8+ Temra cells.

Concerning this clone itself: Its antigen remains unidentified.

CDR1 and CDR2 (germline): SGDLS, YYNGEE. This CDR3 spans 18 amino acids. Trimming removed 0 bases from V and 4 bases from J, with 22 bases in between. Measured with immunoSEQ multiplex PCR; TCRdb has only the in-frame clones, and not every one. The sample shows 55,000 to 70,000 clones, about 90% of them seen only once. The sequencing here drew on peripheral blood, taken from a patient treated with proton-based radiotherapy. V is TRBV9 and J is TRBJ2-5; a possible D gene is TRBD2 (6 bases). This clonotype was sampled from a man older than 75 with esophageal cancer. CDR3 coding DNA: TGTGCCAGCAGCGTAGAGGCGGGTGGGGTTATCGGGGGAGAGACCCAGTACTTC. It codes for CASSVEAGGVIGGETQYF.